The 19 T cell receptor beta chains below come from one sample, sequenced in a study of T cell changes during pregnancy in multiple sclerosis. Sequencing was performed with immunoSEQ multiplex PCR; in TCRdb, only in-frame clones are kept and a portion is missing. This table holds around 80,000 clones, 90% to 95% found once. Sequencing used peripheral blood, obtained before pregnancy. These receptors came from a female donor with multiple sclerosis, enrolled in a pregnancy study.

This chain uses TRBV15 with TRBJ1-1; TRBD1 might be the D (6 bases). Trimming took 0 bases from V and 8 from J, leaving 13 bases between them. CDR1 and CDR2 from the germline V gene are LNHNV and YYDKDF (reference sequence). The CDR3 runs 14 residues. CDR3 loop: CATSRDWDKAEAFF. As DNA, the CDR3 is TGTGCCACCAGCAGAGATTGGGACAAAGCAGAAGCTTTCTTT.

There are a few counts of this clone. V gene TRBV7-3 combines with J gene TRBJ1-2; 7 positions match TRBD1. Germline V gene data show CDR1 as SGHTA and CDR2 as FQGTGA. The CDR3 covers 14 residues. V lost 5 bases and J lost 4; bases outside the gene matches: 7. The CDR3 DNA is TGTGCCAGCAGCACAGACAGGGATAGCTATGGCTACACCTTC. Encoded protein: CASSTDRDSYGYTF.

Here the CDR3 DNA reads TGTGCCAGCAGCGCATCCAAGACAGTGAACCTTAGCTCCTATAATTCACCCCTCCACTTT. Translation gives CASSASKTVNLSSYNSPLHF. The rearrangement uses TRBV5-4 and TRBJ1-6, with D perhaps TRBD1 (5 bases). The germline V and J ends were trimmed by 4 bases and 0 bases, with 23 bases remaining between them. This CDR3 contains 20 residues. Germline values: CDR1 SGHNT, CDR2 YYREEE (reference sequence).

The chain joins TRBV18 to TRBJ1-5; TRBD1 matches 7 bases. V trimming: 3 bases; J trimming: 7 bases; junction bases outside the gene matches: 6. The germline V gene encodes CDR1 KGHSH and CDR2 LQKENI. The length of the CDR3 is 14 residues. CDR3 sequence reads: CASSPTGDLQPQHF. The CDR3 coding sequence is TGTGCCAGCTCACCCACAGGGGATCTACAGCCCCAGCATTTT. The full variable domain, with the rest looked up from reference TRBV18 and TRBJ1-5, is NAGVMQNPRHLVRRRGQEARLRCSPMKGHSHVYWYRQLPEEGLKFMVYLQKENIIDESGMPKERFSAEFPKEGPSILRIQQVVRGDSAAYFCASSPTGDLQPQHFGDGTRLSIL.

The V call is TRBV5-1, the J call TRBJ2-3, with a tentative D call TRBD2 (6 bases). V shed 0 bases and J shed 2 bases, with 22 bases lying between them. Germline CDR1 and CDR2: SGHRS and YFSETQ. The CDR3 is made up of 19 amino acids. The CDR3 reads CASSLGGGVLQMYTDTQYF. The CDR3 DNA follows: TGCGCCAGCAGCTTGGGAGGCGGGGTCCTCCAGATGTACACAGATACGCAGTATTTT.

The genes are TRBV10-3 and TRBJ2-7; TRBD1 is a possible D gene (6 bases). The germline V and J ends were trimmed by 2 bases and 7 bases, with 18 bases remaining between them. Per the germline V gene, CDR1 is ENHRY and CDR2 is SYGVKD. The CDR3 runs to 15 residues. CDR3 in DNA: TGTGCCATCAGTGAGGGTGGGGGCCCACCCGAGGAGCAGTACTTC. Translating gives CAISEGGGPPEEQYF.

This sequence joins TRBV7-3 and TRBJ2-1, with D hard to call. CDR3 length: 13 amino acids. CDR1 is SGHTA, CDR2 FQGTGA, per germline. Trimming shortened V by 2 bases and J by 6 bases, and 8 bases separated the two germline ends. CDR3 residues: CASSLLGPNEQFF. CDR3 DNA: TGTGCCAGCAGCTTATTGGGCCCCAATGAGCAGTTCTTC.

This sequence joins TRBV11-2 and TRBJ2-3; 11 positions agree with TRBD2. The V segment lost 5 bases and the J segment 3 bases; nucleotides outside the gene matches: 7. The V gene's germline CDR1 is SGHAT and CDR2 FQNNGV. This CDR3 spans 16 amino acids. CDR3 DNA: TGTGCCAGCAGCCAAACTAGCGGGGGTTTGACAGATACGCAGTATTTT. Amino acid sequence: CASSQTSGGLTDTQYF.

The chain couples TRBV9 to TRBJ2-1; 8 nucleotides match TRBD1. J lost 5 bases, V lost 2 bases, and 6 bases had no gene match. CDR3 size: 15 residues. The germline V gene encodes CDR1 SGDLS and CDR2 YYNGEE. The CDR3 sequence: CASSVLGQADNEQFF. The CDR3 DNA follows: TGTGCCAGCAGCGTCCTGGGACAGGCTGACAATGAGCAGTTCTTC.

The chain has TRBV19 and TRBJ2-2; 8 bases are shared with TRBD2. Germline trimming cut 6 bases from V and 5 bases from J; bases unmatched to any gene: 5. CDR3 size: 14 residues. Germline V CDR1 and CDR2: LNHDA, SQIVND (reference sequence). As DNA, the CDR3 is TGTGCCAGTAGGAAAGCGGGGGAAACCGGGGAGCTGTTTTTT. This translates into CASRKAGETGELFF. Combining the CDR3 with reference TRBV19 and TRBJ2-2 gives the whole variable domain DGGITQSPKYLFRKEGQNVTLSCEQNLNHDAMYWYRQDPGQGLRLIYYSQIVNDFQKGDIAEGYSVSREKKESFPLTVTSAQKNPTAFYLCASRKAGETGELFFGEGSRLTVL.

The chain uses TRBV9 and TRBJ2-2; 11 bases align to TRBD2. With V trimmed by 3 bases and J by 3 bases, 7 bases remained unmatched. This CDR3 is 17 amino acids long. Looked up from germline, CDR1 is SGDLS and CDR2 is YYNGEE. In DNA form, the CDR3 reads TGTGCCAGCAGCGCTCCCTTACTAGCGGGGGACACCGGGGAGCTGTTTTTT. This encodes CASSAPLLAGDTGELFF.

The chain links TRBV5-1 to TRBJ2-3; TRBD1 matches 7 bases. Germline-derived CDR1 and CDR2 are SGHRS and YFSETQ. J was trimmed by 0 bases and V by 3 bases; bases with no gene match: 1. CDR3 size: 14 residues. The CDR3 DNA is TGCGCCAGCAGCTCGGGACAGAGCACAGATACGCAGTATTTT. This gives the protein CASSSGQSTDTQYF.

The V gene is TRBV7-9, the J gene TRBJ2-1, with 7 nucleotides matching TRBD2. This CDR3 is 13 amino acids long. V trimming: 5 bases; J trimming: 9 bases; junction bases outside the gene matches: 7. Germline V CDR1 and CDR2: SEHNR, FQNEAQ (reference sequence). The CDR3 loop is CASSPSGGSEQFF. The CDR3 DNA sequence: TGTGCCAGCAGCCCTTCCGGGGGGTCTGAGCAGTTCTTC. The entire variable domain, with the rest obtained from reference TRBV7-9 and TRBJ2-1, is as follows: DTGVSQNPRHKITKRGQNVTFRCDPISEHNRLYWYRQTLGQGPEFLTYFQNEAQLEKSRLLSDRFSAERPKGSFSTLEIQRTEQGDSAMYLCASSPSGGSEQFFGPGTRLTVL.

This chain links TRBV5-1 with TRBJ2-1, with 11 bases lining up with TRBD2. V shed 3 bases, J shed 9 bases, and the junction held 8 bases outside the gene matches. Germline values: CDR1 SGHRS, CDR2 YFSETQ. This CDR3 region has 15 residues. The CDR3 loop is CASSSDGSGGVEQFF. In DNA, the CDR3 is TGCGCCAGCAGCTCGGACGGTAGCGGGGGGGTTGAGCAGTTCTTC.

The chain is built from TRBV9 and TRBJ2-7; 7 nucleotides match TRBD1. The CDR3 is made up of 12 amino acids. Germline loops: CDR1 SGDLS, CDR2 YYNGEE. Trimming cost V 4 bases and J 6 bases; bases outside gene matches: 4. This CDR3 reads CASSPDRVEQYF. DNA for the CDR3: TGTGCCAGCAGCCCCGACAGGGTCGAGCAGTACTTC.

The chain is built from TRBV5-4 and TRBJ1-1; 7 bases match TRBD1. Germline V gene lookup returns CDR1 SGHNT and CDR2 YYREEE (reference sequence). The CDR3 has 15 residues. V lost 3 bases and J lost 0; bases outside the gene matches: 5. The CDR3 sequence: CASSWKGQMNTEAFF. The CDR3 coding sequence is TGTGCCAGCAGCTGGAAGGGACAGATGAACACTGAAGCTTTCTTT.

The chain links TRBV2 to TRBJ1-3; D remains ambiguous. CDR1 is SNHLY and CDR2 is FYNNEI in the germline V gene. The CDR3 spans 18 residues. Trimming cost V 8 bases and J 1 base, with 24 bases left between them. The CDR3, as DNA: TGTGCCAGCCTCGTTGTGGCCAGCAGCGCGAATTCTGGAAACACCATATATTTT. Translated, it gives CASLVVASSANSGNTIYF.

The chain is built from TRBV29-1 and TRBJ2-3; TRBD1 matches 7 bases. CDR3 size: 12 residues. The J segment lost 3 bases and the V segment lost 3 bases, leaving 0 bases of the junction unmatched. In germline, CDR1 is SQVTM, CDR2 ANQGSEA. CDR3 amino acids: CSVDRGTDTQYF. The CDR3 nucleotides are TGCAGCGTTGACAGGGGGACAGATACGCAGTATTTT.

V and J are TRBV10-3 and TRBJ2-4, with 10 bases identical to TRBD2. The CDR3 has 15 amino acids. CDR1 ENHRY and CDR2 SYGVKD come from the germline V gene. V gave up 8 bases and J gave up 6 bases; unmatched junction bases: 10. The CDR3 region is CAIRPSGGRGNIQYF. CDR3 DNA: TGTGCCATCCGGCCTAGCGGGGGCAGAGGAAACATTCAGTACTTC.